This record looks at one TCR beta chain sequence and its context. What it binds is not known. V lost 3 bases, J lost 4 bases, and 1 base stayed unmatched. Germline CDR1 and CDR2: SGHTA and FQGNSA. This CDR3 is built from 13 residues. The entry originates in a study of Ad26.COV2.S vaccination and SARS-CoV-2 variants. Study-level information: Once, or twice with 56 days between doses, Ad26.COV2.S was given intramuscularly.

Profiling relied on immunoSEQ multiplex PCR, and the TCRdb table lists in-frame clones only, not all of them. Counted here are about 350,000 clones, about 85% occurring once; the ten biggest clones make up around 6.1%. Overall study results and limits: Reports say spike-specific CD8+ and CD4+ T cell responses covered substantial breadth after vaccination.

Stated treatment: 15 to 20 received Ad26.COV2.S at low or high dose, single or two shots; several received placebo; per-sample allocation not given. Vaccine and placebo recipients were sampled on day 63 after the first injection. This sequence originates from a person aged 18 to 65 who received the Ad26.COV2.S COVID-19 vaccine or a placebo. Specimen: peripheral blood, collected in a trial of Ad26.COV2.S vaccine versus placebo. The chain joins TRBV7-2 to TRBJ1-1; TRBD1 matches 8 bases. CDR3 sequence (DNA): TGTGCCAGCAGCTTCGGACAGGGCACTGAAGCTTTCTTT. This codes for CASSFGQGTEAFF.